The clone carrying this T cell receptor beta chain was recorded many times. Amplified TCR beta CDR3 regions derived from RNA transcripts. In the first-round RT-PCR of the TCR CDR3, the HTBI primer set was used. TCRdb passed the multiplex PCR reads through MiXCR, listing each CDR3 protein once. The profile shows hundreds of thousands of distinct CDR3 sequences, approximately 19% of them singletons. This entry belongs to a study of T cells in Graves' hyperthyroidism and ophthalmopathy. Trimming shortened V by 5 bases and J by 8 bases, and 20 bases separated the two germline ends. The CDR3 consists of 15 residues. Germline values: CDR1 SGHNT, CDR2 YENEEA.

The chain couples TRBV11-3 to TRBJ2-3, with a tentative D call TRBD2 (5 bases). The receptor was derived from a woman aged 50 to 60 with Graves' hyperthyroidism that later progressed to Graves' ophthalmopathy. The sequenced sample consisted of blood. The CDR3 region has the DNA TGTGCCAGCAGCCCCGAGGGCAGTGTGGTTTCTACGCAGTATTTT. Its translation is CASSPEGSVVSTQYF.